These 3 T cell receptor beta chains originate from one sample sequenced in a study of blood T cell repertoires in COVID-19. Clones were sequenced by immunoSEQ multiplex PCR, and TCRdb holds only the in-frame ones, with some missing. The repertoire consists of 150,000 to 200,000 clones, with 65% to 80% occurring once and the leading ten covering roughly 7.5%. Sequencing was done on a sample of peripheral blood. These receptors originate from a man in his sixties with acute or convalescent COVID-19.

This clone appeared once. The CDR3 loop is CASSLQGNNSPLHF. The DNA of the CDR3 is TGCGCCAGCAGCTTACAGGGTAATAATTCACCCCTCCACTTT. The chain joins TRBV5-1 to TRBJ1-6, with a possible D match to TRBD1 (6 bases). Germline V gene data show CDR1 as SGHRS and CDR2 as YFSETQ. The CDR3 is made up of 14 amino acids. The V end lost 2 bases, the J end lost 5 bases, and 8 bases lay between the germline ends. The whole variable domain, filled in from reference TRBV5-1 and TRBJ1-6, reads KAGVTQTPRYLIKTRGQQVTLSCSPISGHRSVSWYQQTPGQGLQFLFEYFSETQRNKGNFPGRFSGRQFSNSRSEMNVSTLELGDSALYLCASSLQGNNSPLHFGNGTRLTVT.

This chain uses TRBV7-9 with TRBJ2-5; perhaps TRBD1 as D (7 bases). Germline V CDR1 and CDR2: SEHNR, FQNEAQ (reference sequence). V lost 0 bases and J 5 bases, leaving 13 bases between the germline ends. This CDR3 spans 15 amino acids. CDR3 amino acids: CASSLAETGRETQYF. As DNA, the CDR3 is TGTGCCAGCAGCTTAGCAGAGACAGGGAGGGAGACCCAGTACTTC.

The sample holds a few counts of this clone. V usage is TRBV10-2 and J usage is TRBJ2-1; 8 bases align to TRBD2. Germline V CDR1 and CDR2: WSHSY, SAAADI. The CDR3 has 13 residues. V shed 6 bases and J 6 bases; nucleotides not matched to a gene: 4. CDR3 residues: CASRGLAGNEQFF. In nucleotides, the CDR3 is TGCGCCAGCAGAGGACTAGCTGGCAATGAGCAGTTCTTC.